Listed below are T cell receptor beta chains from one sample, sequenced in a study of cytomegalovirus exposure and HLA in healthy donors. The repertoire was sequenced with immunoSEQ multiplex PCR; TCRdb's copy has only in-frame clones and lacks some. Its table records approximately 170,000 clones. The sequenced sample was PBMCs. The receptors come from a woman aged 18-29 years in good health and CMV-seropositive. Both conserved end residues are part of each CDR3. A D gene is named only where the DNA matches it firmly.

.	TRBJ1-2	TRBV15	TGTGCCACCAGCAGGGCCGCTAACTATGGCTACACCTTC	CATSRAANYGYTF
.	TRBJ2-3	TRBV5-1	TGCGCCAGCAGCTCCGCGGGGCGGAGCACAGATACGCAGTATTTT	CASSSAGRSTDTQYF
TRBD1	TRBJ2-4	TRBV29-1	TGCAGCGGCACAGGGGGCGGCAAAAACATTCAGTACTTC	CSGTGGGKNIQYF
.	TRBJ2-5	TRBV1	TGCACCAGCAGCCAAGATCGGCCTAGCGGGAGGGCCCGTCACCAAGAGACCCAGTACTTC	CTSSQDRPSGRARHQETQYF
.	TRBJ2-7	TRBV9	TGTGCCAGCAGCGAAAGCGGTCCCAGGGGCCACGAGCAGTACTTC	CASSESGPRGHEQYF
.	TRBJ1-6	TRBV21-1	TGTGCCAGCAGCCCGAGTCCGGGACAAGGAGAGCTTAATTCACCCCTCCACTTT	CASSPSPGQGELNSPLHF
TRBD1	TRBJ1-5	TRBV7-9	TGTGCCAGCAGCTGGGGGACAGTCAATCAGCCCCAGCATTTT	CASSWGTVNQPQHF
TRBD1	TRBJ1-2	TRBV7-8	TGTGCCAGCAGCTTAGAAGTAGGGGGCTCCGGTGGCTACACCTTC	CASSLEVGGSGGYTF
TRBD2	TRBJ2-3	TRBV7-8	TGTGCCAGCAGCCTTAGCGGGGTGAGGTGGGGTAATGCAGATACGCAGTATTTT	CASSLSGVRWGNADTQYF
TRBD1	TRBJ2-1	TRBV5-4	TGTGCCAGCAGCCCTTTTAATCGACAGGGAATAGACAATGAGCAGTTCTTC	CASSPFNRQGIDNEQFF
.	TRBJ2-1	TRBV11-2	TGTGCCAGCAGCTTAAGTAGCTCCTACAATGAGCAGTTCTTC	CASSLSSSYNEQFF
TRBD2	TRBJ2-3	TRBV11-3	TGTGCCAGCAGCCCTAGCGGGGGGGCCATCGCAGATACGCAGTATTTT	CASSPSGGAIADTQYF
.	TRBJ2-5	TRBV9	TGTGCCAGCAGCTTCCGGGGTCAAGAGACCCAGTACTTC	CASSFRGQETQYF
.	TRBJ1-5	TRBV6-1	TGTGCCAGCAGTGAAGTCAGGGGTAATCAGCCCCAGCATTTT	CASSEVRGNQPQHF
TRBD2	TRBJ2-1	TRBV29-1	TGCAGCGCGAGGCGGGGGGAGAATGAGCAGTTCTTC	CSARRGENEQFF
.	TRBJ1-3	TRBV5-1	TGCGCCAGCAGCTCGTCAGTTGGGCAATTGGACACCATATATTTT	CASSSSVGQLDTIYF
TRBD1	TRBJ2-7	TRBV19	TGTGCCAGTAGTACAACAGGGGGTCACTCCTACGAGCAGTACTTC	CASSTTGGHSYEQYF
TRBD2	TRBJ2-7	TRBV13	TGTGCCAGCAGTCCGGGACTAGAAGGCCGAGGGAACTACGAGCAGTACTTC	CASSPGLEGRGNYEQYF
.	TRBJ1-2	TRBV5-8	TGTGCCAGCAGCTTGGAGACAATTTTCTCCGGCTACACCTTC	CASSLETIFSGYTF
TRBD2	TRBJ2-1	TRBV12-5	TGTGCTAGTGGTGGAGGACTAGCGGGCTCCTACAATGAGCAGTTCTTC	CASGGGLAGSYNEQFF
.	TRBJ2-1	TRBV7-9	TGTGCCAGCAGCCCCCCCACTACCAATGAGCAGTTCTTC	CASSPPTTNEQFF
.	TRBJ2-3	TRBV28	TGTGCCAGCAGTTCGGTCGGGGTCGGAACAGATACGCAGTATTTT	CASSSVGVGTDTQYF
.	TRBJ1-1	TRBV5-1	TGCGCCAGCAGCTCAGCGAAGTCCACTCGCGACACTGAAGCTTTCTTT	CASSSAKSTRDTEAFF
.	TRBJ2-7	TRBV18	TGTGCCAGCTCACCCCTATATGGGAGCACCAACGAGCAGTACTTC	CASSPLYGSTNEQYF
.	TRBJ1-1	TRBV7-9	TGTGCCAGCAGCTTAATTCCAAGCCGTGATCTCCAAGCTTTCTTT	CASSLIPSRDLQAFF
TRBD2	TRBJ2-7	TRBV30	TGTGCCTGGAGTGCAAGGACTAGCGGGGGCTACGAGCAGTACTTC	CAWSARTSGGYEQYF
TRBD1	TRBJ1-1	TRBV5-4	TGTGCCAGCAGCTTCGACAGGGGGAACACTGAAGCTTTCTTT	CASSFDRGNTEAFF
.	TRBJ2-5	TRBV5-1	TGCGCCAGCAGCGACACAGCGGGTATCCAAGAGACCCAGTACTTC	CASSDTAGIQETQYF
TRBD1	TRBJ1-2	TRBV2	TGTGCCAGCAGTGCGACAGGGAGTGATGGCTACACCTTC	CASSATGSDGYTF
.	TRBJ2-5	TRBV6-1	TGTGCCAGCAGTGAAGTTAGAGAGACCCAGTACTTC	CASSEVRETQYF
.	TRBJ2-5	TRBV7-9	TGTGCCATCTCACCCCATTTAGCCGAGCGGGCGATTCCGCAAGAGACCCAGTACTTC	CAISPHLAERAIPQETQYF
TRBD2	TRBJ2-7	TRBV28	TGTGCCAGCAGTTTATTCGGACTAGCGGGAGTCTACGAGCAGTACTTC	CASSLFGLAGVYEQYF
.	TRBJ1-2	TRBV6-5	TGTGCCACTTCGCGCGCTACCCATTATGGCTACACCTTC	CATSRATHYGYTF
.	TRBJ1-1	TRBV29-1	TGCAGCGTTGATTCTCTGGGGACAACGGGCACTGAAGCTTTCTTT	CSVDSLGTTGTEAFF
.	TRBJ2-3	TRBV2	TGTGCCAGCCCTCTAGCGACTAGCACAGATACGCAGTATTTT	CASPLATSTDTQYF
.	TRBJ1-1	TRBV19	TGTGCCAGTAGTATAGATCGAGACAGCTTGAACACTGAAGCTTTCTTT	CASSIDRDSLNTEAFF
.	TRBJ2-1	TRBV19	TGTGCCAGTAGTACTGGGTCGAGGGATGAGCAGTTCTTC	CASSTGSRDEQFF
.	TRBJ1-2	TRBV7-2	TGTGCCAGCAGCTTAAAAGAGCAGGGCCTCTACACCTTC	CASSLKEQGLYTF
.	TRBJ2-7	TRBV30	TGTGCCTGGAGTGTTCGGGAGCAGTACTTC	CAWSVREQYF
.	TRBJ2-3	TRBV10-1	TGCGCCAGCAGTGATGGAGGGGCAGACACAGATACGCAGTATTTT	CASSDGGADTDTQYF